This TCR beta chain was retrieved from a study of T cell changes during pregnancy in multiple sclerosis. Repertoires were generated with immunoSEQ multiplex PCR, while TCRdb's copy carries only in-frame clones and drops some. The data show tens of thousands of clones, around 89% seen once. The V and J ends lost 3 bases and 0 bases respectively, with 8 bases between them. Germline CDR1 LNHDA, CDR2 SQIVND (reference sequence). This CDR3 has 15 amino acids. The receptor was isolated from a female donor in good health, enrolled as a control in a pregnancy study. The V and J genes are TRBV19 and TRBJ2-2; no definite D call. Sequenced material: CD8+ T cells from peripheral blood mononuclear cells, taken after pregnancy. In nucleotides, the CDR3 is TGTGCCAGTAGTATGGGCAGCCCGAACACCGGGGAGCTGTTTTTT. This translates into CASSMGSPNTGELFF.